This TCR beta chain was captured in a study of cytomegalovirus exposure and HLA in healthy donors. Overall study: Inside one of the first data releases sat roughly 80 million unique TCRs taken from HLA-typed donors.

The CDR3 loop spans 14 amino acids. V shed 5 bases, J shed 2 bases, and the junction held 3 bases outside the gene matches. Germline assignment: CDR1 SGHRS and CDR2 YFSETQ. With 60 Vbeta and 13 Jbeta primers, the PCR was carried out. Clones were read by immunoSEQ multiplex PCR, and TCRdb kept only the in-frame ones, dropping some. Found here are under 200,000 clones, more than 75% of them singletons; the top ten hold about 2.5%. The source is a man younger than 40 in good health and CMV-seropositive. The sample comprised PBMCs. The rearrangement uses TRBV5-1 and TRBJ1-2; 10 bases agree with TRBD1. CDR3 coding DNA: TGCGCCAGCAGGTCGGGACAGGGGAACTATGGCTACACCTTC. It yields the protein CASRSGQGNYGYTF.